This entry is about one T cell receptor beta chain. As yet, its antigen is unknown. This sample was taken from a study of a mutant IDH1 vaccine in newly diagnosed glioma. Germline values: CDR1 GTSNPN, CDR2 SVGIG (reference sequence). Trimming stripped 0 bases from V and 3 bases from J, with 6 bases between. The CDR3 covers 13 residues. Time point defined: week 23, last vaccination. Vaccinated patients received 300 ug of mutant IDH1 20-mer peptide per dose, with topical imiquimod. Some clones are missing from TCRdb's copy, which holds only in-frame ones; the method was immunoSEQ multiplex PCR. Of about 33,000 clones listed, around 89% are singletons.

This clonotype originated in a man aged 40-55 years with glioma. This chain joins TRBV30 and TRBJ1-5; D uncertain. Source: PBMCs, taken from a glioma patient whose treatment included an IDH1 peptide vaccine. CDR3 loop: CAWSVRANQPQHF. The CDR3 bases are TGTGCCTGGAGTGTACGGGCCAATCAGCCCCAGCATTTT.